These T cell receptor beta chains were read from a single sample in a study of T cells in Graves' hyperthyroidism and ophthalmopathy. TCRdb re-called the multiplex PCR reads through MiXCR, storing one row per CDR3 protein. The table lists fewer than 900,000 distinct CDR3 sequences, about 19% of them singletons. The sample was blood. The receptor set was obtained from a woman aged 45-65 years with Graves' hyperthyroidism that later progressed to Graves' ophthalmopathy. Each CDR3 is given with its conserved first and last residue. D genes are given only for firm matches. The size field is filled for only some rows; it gives once, few, many or a size class.

J gene	D gene	V gene	clone size	CDR3 DNA	CDR3 protein
TRBJ1-2	NA	TRBV4-1	NA	TGCGCCAGCAGCGACACGGGACTCCTACCCAGGGACTATGGCTACACCTTC	CASSDTGLLPRDYGYTF
TRBJ2-7	TRBD2	TRBV7-8	many	TGTGCCAGCAGCTTAGGTACTAGCGGGGGCTTTACAGAGGAGCAGTACTTC	CASSLGTSGGFTEEQYF
TRBJ1-5	TRBD1	TRBV19	NA	TGTGCCAGTAATCGGGTCTTGGGGACAGTGGATAGCAATCAGCCCCAGCATTTT	CASNRVLGTVDSNQPQHF
TRBJ1-1	NA	TRBV20-1	many	TGCAGTGCTCGACAGGCTTACACTGAAGCTTTCTTT	CSARQAYTEAFF
TRBJ1-1	TRBD1	TRBV20-1	NA	TGCAGTGCTAGAGATGGGGGACAGGCGAACACTGAAGCTTTCTTT	CSARDGGQANTEAFF
TRBJ2-7	NA	TRBV20-1	many	TGCAGTGCTAGTTCTTTTGGGACTCCCGTTTCCTACGAGCAGTACTTC	CSASSFGTPVSYEQYF
TRBJ1-5	NA	TRBV20-1	NA	TGCAGTACTAGAGATTGGGGTCGCAATCAGCCCCAGCATTTT	CSTRDWGRNQPQHF
TRBJ1-2	NA	TRBV12-3/TRBV12-4	NA	TGTGCCAGCATCCATGGCGCCGGGGACTATGGCTACACCTTC	CASIHGAGDYGYTF
TRBJ1-1	NA	TRBV2	many	TGTGCCAGCTATGGGGGGGGGCACGGGGGGGACACTGAAGCTTTCTTT	CASYGGGHGGDTEAFF
TRBJ1-1	TRBD1	TRBV7-6	NA	TGTGCCAGCAGCGACGGACAGGTATCGGGTCGTAGCGCTGAAGCTTTCTTT	CASSDGQVSGRSAEAFF
TRBJ2-1	TRBD2	TRBV6-9	NA	TGTGCCAGCAGTTACTATTCTAGCGGGGGGGCCCGGGGGCAGTTCTTC	CASSYYSSGGARGQFF
TRBJ1-4	NA	TRBV18	few	TGTGCCAGCTCATCTGACTTGGGCGAAAAACTGTTTTTT	CASSSDLGEKLFF
TRBJ1-4	TRBD1	TRBV3-1	few	TGTGCCAGCAGTCCAGGGGGCCTAGAGAAATGGGAAAAACTGTTTTTT	CASSPGGLEKWEKLFF
TRBJ1-3	NA	TRBV9	few	TGTGCCAGCAGCGTAGCCCCAGGGAATACTTTCTCTGGAAACACCATATATTTT	CASSVAPGNTFSGNTIYF
TRBJ2-1	TRBD2	TRBV27	many	TGTGCCAGCAGTCCGCTTTGGGCGGGGGGGCCTAGGGCTGAGCAGTTCTTC	CASSPLWAGGPRAEQFF
TRBJ1-4	NA	TRBV4-1	NA	TGCGCCAGCAGCTTGCGGGTAGAGAAACTGTTTTTT	CASSLRVEKLFF
TRBJ1-5	TRBD1	TRBV5-8	few	TGTGCCAGCAGCTTCCTTTTCAGACAGGGGGGTTATAGCAATCAGCCCCAGCATTTT	CASSFLFRQGGYSNQPQHF
TRBJ2-5	TRBD2	TRBV12-3/TRBV12-4	many	TGTGCCAGCAGCCGACTAGCGGGGGACCCAGAGACCCAGTACTTC	CASSRLAGDPETQYF
TRBJ1-4	NA	TRBV4-3	NA	TGCGCCAGCAGCCAAGACCTGGGCCCGGGGGAAAAACTGTTTTTT	CASSQDLGPGEKLFF
TRBJ1-1	NA	TRBV27	many	TGTGCCAGCAGTTTACAGGGAAGCGACACTGAAGCTTTCTTT	CASSLQGSDTEAFF
TRBJ2-1	TRBD2	TRBV10-2	few	TGCGCCAGCAGTGTTAGCGGGGCCGATGAGCAGTTCTTC	CASSVSGADEQFF
TRBJ2-1	NA	TRBV4-2	NA	TGTGCCAGCAGCCAAGTCGACGTGGGAGCCTACAATGAGCAGTTCTTC	CASSQVDVGAYNEQFF
TRBJ1-1	NA	TRBV12-3/TRBV12-4	many	TGTGCCAGCAATAACCTAGGGGGGAGAGTTGGTACTGAAGCTTTCTTT	CASNNLGGRVGTEAFF
TRBJ2-5	TRBD2	TRBV20-1	few	TGCAGTGCTGGTGGACTAGCGGGGGTCCAAGAGACCCAGTACTTC	CSAGGLAGVQETQYF
TRBJ2-5	NA	TRBV20-1	NA	TGCAGTTTTCCCCCGGGGCCGCGCCAAGAGACCCAGTACTTC	CSFPPGPRQETQYF
TRBJ1-1	NA	TRBV3-1	many	TGTGCCAGCAGCCAAACGTTCCTGAACACTGAAGCTTTCTTT	CASSQTFLNTEAFF
TRBJ2-7	NA	TRBV30	many	TGTGCCTGGAGTTTAGGGCTATCCTACGAGCAGTACTTC	CAWSLGLSYEQYF
TRBJ1-6	NA	TRBV6-2/TRBV6-3	NA	TGTGCCAGCAGTGCACTCAACCTCGTCCAGGGGCATAGGGGTTCACCCCTCCACTTT	CASSALNLVQGHRGSPLHF
TRBJ2-7	TRBD1	TRBV5-8	many	TGTGCCAGCAGCTTAGGGACAGGGGACGAGCAGTACTTC	CASSLGTGDEQYF
TRBJ2-3	TRBD1	TRBV5-1	many	TGCGCCAGCAGCTTAGATGGGACAGGGGTTGATACGCAGTATTTT	CASSLDGTGVDTQYF
TRBJ2-1	TRBD1	TRBV3-1	many	TGTGCCAGCAGCGAGGACAGGAATGAGCAGTTCTTC	CASSEDRNEQFF
TRBJ1-5	NA	TRBV7-2	NA	TGTGCCAGCAGCTTAGTCTCAGGGGAAAGTCGGCCCCAGCATTTT	CASSLVSGESRPQHF
TRBJ2-7	TRBD2	TRBV11-1	NA	TGTGCCAGCAGATCTACTAGCGCCAATCACTACGAGCAGTACTTC	CASRSTSANHYEQYF
TRBJ2-7	NA	TRBV7-3	many	TGTGCCAGCAGCTTAATGGGGCCTGACGAGCAGTACTTC	CASSLMGPDEQYF
TRBJ2-7	TRBD1	TRBV6-5	NA	TGTGCCAGCAGTTACGCAGGGGGCATGAACGAGCAGTACTTC	CASSYAGGMNEQYF
TRBJ2-3	TRBD1	TRBV7-2	NA	TGTGCCAGCAGCTCCAAGACAGGGGCGGATACGCAGTATTTT	CASSSKTGADTQYF
TRBJ1-2	NA	TRBV28	NA	TGTGCCAGCACCCTTAAGAGGACAGCGGGCTATGGCTACACCTTC	CASTLKRTAGYGYTF
TRBJ1-1	NA	TRBV12-3/TRBV12-4	many	TGTGCCAGCAGTTCGCGGGACGGATTGAACACTGAAGCTTTCTTT	CASSSRDGLNTEAFF
TRBJ2-1	NA	TRBV7-2	few	TGTGCCAGCAGCTTCGACCCTCTTTTTGGAAATGAGCAGTTCTTC	CASSFDPLFGNEQFF
TRBJ2-2	TRBD1	TRBV19	NA	TGTGCCACCGGAGACAGGGATAACACCGGGGAGCTGTTTTTT	CATGDRDNTGELFF
TRBJ2-1	TRBD2	TRBV10-3	NA	TGTGCCATCAAGGCTAGCGGGGGAGACAATGAGCAGTTCTTC	CAIKASGGDNEQFF
TRBJ2-7	TRBD2	TRBV27	few	TGTGCCAGCAGCTCGACTAGCGGGGGGTTTTACGAGCAGTACTTC	CASSSTSGGFYEQYF
TRBJ1-3	NA	TRBV29-1	NA	TGCATCCTAGGGCCGGGAAACACCATATATTTT	CILGPGNTIYF
TRBJ2-7	TRBD1	TRBV7-9	few	TGTGCCAGCAGCCAAGCGGCTAGGGGGCTCTACGAGCAGTACTTC	CASSQAARGLYEQYF